This T cell receptor beta chain is drawn from a study of T cells in women clearing cervical HPV infection. Whole-study context: HLA type could not be excluded as a confounder.

The CDR3 totals 13 residues. Trimming took off 3 bases at V and 1 base at J, with 9 bases between the two ends. Looked up from germline, CDR1 is GTSNPN and CDR2 is SVGIG (reference sequence). Details on this clone: The read ends 3 residues early relative to the CDR3; the germline J gene fills the gap.

Only in-frame clones appear in the TCRdb table, and some are missing; sequencing was by immunoSEQ multiplex PCR. Recorded for this sample: 21,000 or so clones. This chain joins TRBV30 and TRBJ2-5; D possibly corresponds to TRBD2 (5 bases). This sequence originates from a woman aged 18 to 75 with a cervical HPV16 infection that either progressed to CIN3+ or cleared (not recorded which). Material for sequencing was blood buffy coat. The CDR3 reads CAWSGGLQETQYF. The part of the CDR3 DNA that was read is TGTGCCTGGAGCGGCGGGCTCCAAGAGACC.